The rows below give T cell receptor beta chains drawn from one sample of a study of T cells in Graves' hyperthyroidism and ophthalmopathy. TCRdb re-derived calls from the multiplex PCR reads in MiXCR, one entry per CDR3 protein. The sample lists 700,000 to 950,000 distinct CDR3 sequences; about a third were seen once. Material: blood. These receptors were obtained from a woman in her thirties or forties with Graves' hyperthyroidism. Each CDR3 is given with its conserved first and last residue. D genes are given only for firm matches. Size tells how often a clone was seen (once, few, many) or the class of an expanded clone, and some rows leave it out.

J gene	V gene	clone size	D gene	CDR3 protein	CDR3 DNA
TRBJ2-2	TRBV7-9	-	-	CASSLGQGRNTGELFF	TGTGCCAGCAGCTTGGGGCAGGGGAGGAACACCGGGGAGCTGTTTTTT
TRBJ2-2	TRBV10-3	-	-	CAIRGTVSYEQYFGPAPGSCFF	-
TRBJ2-5	TRBV29-1	many	-	CSVDDGVETQYF	TGCAGCGTTGACGACGGGGTAGAGACCCAGTACTTC
TRBJ2-7	TRBV6-6	many	-	CASSPQASTHEQYF	TGTGCCAGCAGTCCCCAGGCCTCGACTCACGAGCAGTACTTC
TRBJ2-6	TRBV12-3/TRBV12-4	-	-	CASSIRVTGANVLTF	TGTGCCAGCAGTATAAGGGTTACTGGGGCCAACGTCCTGACTTTC
TRBJ2-3	TRBV10-3	-	TRBD2	CASRSTSGTDTQYF	TGTGCCTCACGCTCGACTAGCGGGACAGATACGCAGTATTTT
TRBJ1-3	TRBV10-3	-	-	CGTTQGSGDTIYF	TGTGGTACCACGCAGGGCTCTGGAGACACCATATATTTT
TRBJ1-1	TRBV7-9	few	-	CASSLGIWAEAFF	TGTGCCAGCAGCTTAGGAATCTGGGCCGAAGCTTTCTTT
TRBJ1-2	TRBV4-3	few	-	CASSPSGTFSTYGYTF	TGCGCCAGCAGCCCTTCCGGGACCTTCTCCACCTATGGCTACACCTTC
TRBJ2-2	TRBV6-4	many	TRBD1	CASSDSRDRVNGELFF	TGTGCCAGCAGTGACTCCCGGGACAGGGTGAACGGGGAGCTGTTTTTT
TRBJ1-6	TRBV10-2	many	-	CASRGLNNSPLHF	TGCGCTTCTAGGGGTTTGAATAATTCACCCCTCCACTTT
TRBJ2-7	TRBV7-9	many	-	CASSLEDINYEQYF	TGTGCCAGCAGCTTAGAGGACATCAACTACGAGCAGTACTTC
TRBJ2-7	TRBV6-5	-	-	CASLSGDEQYF	TGTGCCAGCCTATCAGGGGACGAGCAGTACTTC
TRBJ1-5	TRBV19	many	-	CASSIARSNQPQHF	TGTGCCAGTAGTATAGCGAGAAGCAATCAGCCCCAGCATTTT
TRBJ2-2	TRBV10-3	-	-	CAISEGNRGELFF	TGTGCCATCAGTGAAGGGAACAGGGGGGAGCTGTTTTTT
TRBJ2-5	TRBV6-5	-	TRBD1	CASSLDRDEETQYF	TGTGCCAGCAGTCTGGACAGGGACGAAGAGACCCAGTACTTC
TRBJ2-2	TRBV19	few	-	CASTRALNAFTGELFF	TGTGCCAGTACTAGGGCCCTAAACGCTTTCACCGGGGAGCTGTTTTTT
TRBJ1-1	TRBV20-1	-	-	CSAIRRRVMNTEAFF	TGCAGTGCTATCCGCAGGCGAGTAATGAACACTGAAGCTTTCTTT
TRBJ1-2	TRBV24-1	-	TRBD1	CATSDDRDLGYTF	TGTGCCACCAGTGACGACAGGGATTTGGGCTACACCTTC
TRBJ2-5	TRBV7-2	many	TRBD2	CASSSGLAGRETQYF	TGTGCCAGCAGCTCTGGACTAGCGGGAAGAGAGACCCAGTACTTC
TRBJ1-5	TRBV30	-	-	CAWSEQNGQPQHF	TGTGCCTGGAGTGAGCAGAATGGCCAGCCCCAGCATTTT
TRBJ1-1	TRBV10-3	-	TRBD1	CASRGTPGHRNTEAFF	TGTGCCAGCAGGGGGACTCCGGGACACAGGAACACTGAAGCTTTCTTT
TRBJ2-2	TRBV19	-	TRBD2	CASSPGLAGEGTGELFF	TGTGCCAGTAGTCCGGGTCTAGCGGGAGAGGGCACCGGGGAGCTGTTTTTT